This T cell receptor (beta chain) appears in the sequencing data of a study of blood T cells in healthy people across ages. A second PCR of about 6 to 12 cycles used a sample-barcoded 5' primer and a J-beta primer mix. TCRdb re-derived calls from the 5' RACE reads in MiXCR, one entry per CDR3 protein. The repertoire holds about 800,000 distinct CDR3 sequences, with 55% to 70% as singletons. This CDR3 has 16 amino acids. Germline V gene lookup returns CDR1 MNHEY and CDR2 SVGAGI. Germline trimming cut 3 bases from V and 0 bases from J; bases unmatched to any gene: 6. There were healthy Caucasian individuals from Russia, aged roughly 6 to 90, serving as donors.

The chain joins TRBV6-5 to TRBJ2-7; TRBD1 agrees at 9 bases. This receptor was identified in a man aged 30-40 years in good health. Sequencing was done on a sample of blood. The CDR3 protein is CASSYSTGGVSYEQYF. The CDR3 DNA sequence: TGTGCCAGCAGTTATTCGACAGGGGGGGTCTCCTACGAGCAGTACTTC.